The 8 T cell receptor beta chains below come from one sample, sequenced in a study of beta chain features in type 1 diabetes. TCRB transcripts that were expressed got sequenced, as all of the isolated RNA had been reverse transcribed. The method was immunoSEQ multiplex PCR; TCRdb's version includes in-frame clones alone and lacks a portion of them. The table lists 150,000 to 180,000 clones, roughly 8% of them singletons, with 0.55% to 0.75% in the top ten. The sample taken for sequencing was central memory CD4+ T cells from blood. The source is a man younger than 35 in good health.

The chain is built from TRBV4-2 and TRBJ1-5; TRBD1 matches 12 bases. The CDR3 runs 17 residues. CDR1 and CDR2 (germline): LGHNA, YNFKEQ. Trimming removed 0 bases from V and 5 bases from J; junction bases left unmatched: 5. The CDR3 protein is CASSQEPGQGAHQPQHF. In DNA, the CDR3 is TGTGCCAGCAGCCAAGAACCGGGACAGGGGGCTCATCAGCCCCAGCATTTT.

This clone was recorded many times. This chain links TRBV29-1 with TRBJ2-7; D may be TRBD1 (6 bases). Per the germline V gene, CDR1 is SQVTM and CDR2 is ANQGSEA. CDR3 length: 13 residues. Between the trimmed V and J ends, which lost 7 bases and 1 base, there was a span of 14 bases. In nucleotides, the CDR3 is TGCAGCGCCAACCTTGGACAGTCCTACGAGCAGTACTTC. Encoded protein: CSANLGQSYEQYF.

This clone appeared a few times. V usage is TRBV29-1 and J usage is TRBJ2-6; the D gene is possibly TRBD1 (6 bases). V was cut by 3 bases and J by 3 bases, with 15 bases left in between. The germline V gene has CDR1 SQVTM and CDR2 ANQGSEA. The CDR3 length is 16 residues. The CDR3 here is CSVDANTGFGANVLTF. CDR3 bases: TGCAGCGTTGACGCCAATACAGGGTTTGGGGCCAACGTCCTGACTTTC.

This clone was seen a handful of times. The chain uses TRBV25-1 and TRBJ1-2; 11 nucleotides align to TRBD1. CDR3 length equals 15 residues. The germline gives CDR1 MGHDK, CDR2 SYGVNS. The V and J ends lost 2 bases and 4 bases, in that order; junction bases with no gene match: 3. CDR3: CASSERDRGSYGYTF. The CDR3, as DNA: TGTGCCAGCAGTGAACGGGACAGGGGGAGCTATGGCTACACCTTC.

This clone was seen more than once but under ten times. The V call is TRBV7-2, the J call TRBJ2-7; 15 bases align to TRBD2. CDR1 and CDR2 (germline): SGHTA, FQGNSA. The junction had 8 bases not matched to a gene; V was cut back by 5 bases and J by 0 bases. CDR3 length: 18 residues. The CDR3 protein is CASSPPGLAGGSSYEQYF. The CDR3 coding sequence is TGTGCCAGCAGCCCCCCGGGACTAGCGGGAGGTAGCTCCTACGAGCAGTACTTC.

J is TRBJ1-2 and V is TRBV4-3; D gene ambiguous. This CDR3 region has 15 residues. The V gene's germline CDR1 is LGHNA and CDR2 YSLEER. The germline V and J ends were trimmed by 0 bases and 2 bases, with 10 bases remaining between them. CDR3: CASSQDGGENYGYTF. The CDR3 DNA reads TGCGCCAGCAGCCAAGACGGTGGGGAGAACTATGGCTACACCTTC.

The chain is built from TRBV11-3 and TRBJ2-5, with D unclear. CDR1 SGHNT and CDR2 YENEEA come from the germline V gene. This CDR3 spans 12 amino acids. V was pared by 5 bases and J by 7 bases, with 11 bases between. CDR3 DNA sequence: TGTGCCAGCAGCGGCCAAGAGGTGACCCAGTACTTC. As protein: CASSGQEVTQYF. Complete variable domain (other parts from reference TRBV11-3 and TRBJ2-5): EAGVVQSPRYKIIEKKQPVAFWCNPISGHNTLYWYLQNLGQGPELLIRYENEEAVDDSQLPKDRFSAERLKGVDSTLKIQPAELGDSAVYLCASSGQEVTQYFGPGTRLLVL.

The chain is built from TRBV4-3 and TRBJ1-4, with 11 nucleotides matching TRBD1. The CDR3 runs to 16 residues. CDR1 LGHNA and CDR2 YSLEER come from the germline V gene. The V and J ends lost 2 bases and 9 bases, in that order; junction bases with no gene match: 8. For the CDR3, the DNA is TGCGCCAGCAGCCAACCCCTGGACAGGGGGCACCAAAAACTGTTTTTT. Protein sequence: CASSQPLDRGHQKLFF.